This paragraph reports one T cell receptor beta chain. Trimming took 8 bases from V and 4 from J; bases not matched to a gene: 4. The CDR3 spans 13 residues. Looked up from germline, CDR1 is MNHEY and CDR2 is SVGAGI. The sample belongs to a study of blood T cell repertoires in COVID-19. Study overall: The origin of the acute and convalescent COVID-19 samples was the United States, Italy and Spain.

Profiling relied on immunoSEQ multiplex PCR, and the TCRdb table lists in-frame clones only, not all of them. This sample yields roughly 20,000 clones, of which about 88% are seen a single time; approximately 11% belongs to the top ten. The sequence was obtained from a human donor in a cohort sampled during active COVID-19. The sample consisted of peripheral blood. The gene calls are TRBV6-5 and TRBJ2-7, with 11 bases lining up with TRBD2. The CDR3 loop is CASGLAGGYEQYF. DNA for the CDR3: TGTGCCAGCGGGCTAGCGGGAGGATACGAGCAGTACTTC.